This entry features one T cell receptor (beta chain) sequence. The data derive from a study of radiation and T cells in renal cell carcinoma. Repertoires were generated with immunoSEQ multiplex PCR, while TCRdb's copy carries only in-frame clones and drops some. The sample consists of some 50,000 clones, approximately 80% of them appearing once. Time point noted: baseline pretreatment blood. Stated treatment: 15 Gy SBRT to primary tumor, nephrectomy 4 weeks later. The CDR3 contains 15 residues. Per germline, CDR1 SGDLS and CDR2 YYNGEE. The germline V and J ends were trimmed by 4 bases and 4 bases, with 17 bases remaining between them.

This receptor was taken from a woman in her seventies with renal cell carcinoma. The specimen was blood, collected from a patient whose treatment included radiotherapy and nephrectomy. V and J are TRBV9 and TRBJ2-5, with D perhaps being TRBD1 or TRBD2 (6 bases each). The CDR3 reads CASSRRGEVVETQYF. CDR3 DNA sequence: TGTGCCAGCAGCCGTAGGGGGGAGGTGGTAGAGACCCAGTACTTC.